Reported below is one T cell receptor (beta chain). Its matching antigen is unknown. Naive CD8 cells comprised CD45RO-negative, CCR7-positively selected cells, excluding terminally differentiated effector memory CD45RA+ cells. This sample was taken from a study of shared clonotypes between healthy human individuals. Study observations and caveats: A small donor pool kept down the genetic and exposure-history diversity that was represented.

Germline V CDR1 and CDR2: SGHRS, YFSETQ. The CDR3 is made up of 13 amino acids. Trimming took off 0 bases at V and 7 bases at J, with 10 bases between the two ends. The repertoire was sequenced with immunoSEQ multiplex PCR; TCRdb's copy has only in-frame clones and lacks some. The table has some 580,000 clones, roughly 98% seen once; the top ten hold approximately 0.3%. Material for sequencing was naive CD8+ T cells sorted from blood. The TCR comes from a young man in good health. The chain couples TRBV5-1 to TRBJ1-2, with D maybe TRBD1 (5 bases). Here the CDR3 reads CASSLEGVGGYTF. In DNA form, the CDR3 reads TGCGCCAGCAGCTTGGAAGGGGTCGGTGGCTACACCTTC.